The rows below give T cell receptor beta chains drawn from one sample of a study of CD8+ T cells in alopecia areata. Repertoires were generated with immunoSEQ multiplex PCR, while TCRdb's copy carries only in-frame clones and drops some. Found here are 200,000 to 250,000 clones, approximately 45% of them singletons; the top ten hold roughly 2.8%. This sample comprised CD4+ T cells sorted from blood, obtained at approximately week 39, from a patient treated with tofacitinib. Receptors originate from a human donor with alopecia areata. The conserved cysteine and the conserved F or W are not part of the CDR3 here. Each record gives: V gene, D gene, J gene, CDR3 protein. D genes are given only for firm matches.

V gene: TRBV7-2; D gene: TRBD1; J gene: TRBJ2-7; CDR3 protein: ASSLNRGPVGEQY
V gene: TRBV28; D gene: TRBD1; J gene: TRBJ2-1; CDR3 protein: ASSFLGTADIHEQF
V gene: TRBV7-2; D gene: TRBD1; J gene: TRBJ2-5; CDR3 protein: ASAFRGETQY
V gene: TRBV30; D gene: NA; J gene: TRBJ1-4; CDR3 protein: AWRPPGPIEKLF
V gene: TRBV29-1; D gene: TRBD1; J gene: TRBJ1-2; CDR3 protein: SAWTGYGYT
V gene: TRBV28; D gene: NA; J gene: TRBJ1-1; CDR3 protein: ASSLGGAAF
V gene: TRBV4-2; D gene: NA; J gene: TRBJ2-3; CDR3 protein: ASSQGDSTDTQY
V gene: TRBV30; D gene: NA; J gene: TRBJ2-5; CDR3 protein: AWSTEVQY
V gene: TRBV5-1; D gene: NA; J gene: TRBJ2-5; CDR3 protein: ASSFRSGQETQY
V gene: TRBV7-6; D gene: TRBD2; J gene: TRBJ2-3; CDR3 protein: ASSLERAGVTDTQY
V gene: TRBV2; D gene: TRBD1; J gene: TRBJ2-3; CDR3 protein: ASSESTGVTDTQY
V gene: TRBV6-1; D gene: NA; J gene: TRBJ2-7; CDR3 protein: ASGSGGYEQY
V gene: TRBV30; D gene: NA; J gene: TRBJ2-6; CDR3 protein: AWSDSSGANVLT
V gene: TRBV14; D gene: TRBD2; J gene: TRBJ2-5; CDR3 protein: ASSYGLAGGMETQY
V gene: TRBV27; D gene: NA; J gene: TRBJ1-5; CDR3 protein: ASSGGNQPQH
V gene: TRBV30; D gene: TRBD2; J gene: TRBJ2-2; CDR3 protein: AWRGTSGSGGELF
V gene: TRBV7-9; D gene: TRBD1; J gene: TRBJ1-2; CDR3 protein: ASNNAPGTGGYGYT
V gene: TRBV4-3; D gene: TRBD1; J gene: TRBJ1-1; CDR3 protein: ASSQEDRGLAEAF
V gene: TRBV30; D gene: NA; J gene: TRBJ2-5; CDR3 protein: AWSYSGGQETQY
V gene: TRBV19; D gene: NA; J gene: TRBJ2-5; CDR3 protein: ASSHGGSEETQY
V gene: TRBV27; D gene: NA; J gene: TRBJ1-4; CDR3 protein: ASSLTEATNEKLF
V gene: TRBV7-2; D gene: TRBD2; J gene: TRBJ2-1; CDR3 protein: ASSLGGRAGANEQF
V gene: TRBV27; D gene: NA; J gene: TRBJ2-6; CDR3 protein: ASTHEPTGANVLT
V gene: TRBV9; D gene: TRBD1; J gene: TRBJ1-4; CDR3 protein: ASSKSQGVGTNEKLF
V gene: TRBV10-3; D gene: NA; J gene: TRBJ1-5; CDR3 protein: AISWDVNQPQH
V gene: TRBV10-3; D gene: TRBD1; J gene: TRBJ1-1; CDR3 protein: AISGGQGSMNTEAF
V gene: TRBV5-1; D gene: NA; J gene: TRBJ2-7; CDR3 protein: ASSLGSFPYEQY
V gene: TRBV30; D gene: NA; J gene: TRBJ2-1; CDR3 protein: AWRPRKGRNEQF
V gene: TRBV5-1; D gene: TRBD1; J gene: TRBJ2-5; CDR3 protein: ASSLEGARETQY
V gene: TRBV9; D gene: NA; J gene: TRBJ2-7; CDR3 protein: ASSVAASASYEQY